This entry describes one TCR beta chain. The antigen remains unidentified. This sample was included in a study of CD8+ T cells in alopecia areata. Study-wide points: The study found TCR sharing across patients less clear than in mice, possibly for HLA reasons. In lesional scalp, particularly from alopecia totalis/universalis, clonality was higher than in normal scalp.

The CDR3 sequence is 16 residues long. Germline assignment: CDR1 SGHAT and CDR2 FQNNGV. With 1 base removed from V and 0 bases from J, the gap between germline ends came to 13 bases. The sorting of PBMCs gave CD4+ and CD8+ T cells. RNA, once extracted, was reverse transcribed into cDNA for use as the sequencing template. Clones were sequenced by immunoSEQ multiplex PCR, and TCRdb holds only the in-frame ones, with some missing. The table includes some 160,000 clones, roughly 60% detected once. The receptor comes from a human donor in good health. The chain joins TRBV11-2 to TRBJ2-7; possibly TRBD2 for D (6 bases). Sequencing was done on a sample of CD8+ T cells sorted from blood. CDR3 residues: CASSLVSSGSSYEQYF. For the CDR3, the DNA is TGTGCCAGCAGCTTAGTTAGTAGCGGAAGCTCCTACGAGCAGTACTTC.